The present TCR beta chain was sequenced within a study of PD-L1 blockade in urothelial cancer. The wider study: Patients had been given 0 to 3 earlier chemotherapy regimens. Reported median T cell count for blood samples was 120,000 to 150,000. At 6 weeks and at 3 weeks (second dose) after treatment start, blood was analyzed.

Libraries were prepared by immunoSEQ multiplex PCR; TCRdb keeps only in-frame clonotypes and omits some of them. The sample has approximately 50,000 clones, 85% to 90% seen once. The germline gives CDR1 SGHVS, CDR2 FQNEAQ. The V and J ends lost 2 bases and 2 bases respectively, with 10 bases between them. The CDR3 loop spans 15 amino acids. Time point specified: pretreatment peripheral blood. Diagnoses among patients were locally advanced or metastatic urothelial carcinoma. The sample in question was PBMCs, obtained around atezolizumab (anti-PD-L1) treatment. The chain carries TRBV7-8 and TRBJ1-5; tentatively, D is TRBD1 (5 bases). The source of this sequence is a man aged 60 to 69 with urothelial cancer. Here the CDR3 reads CASSLRGGGNQPQHF. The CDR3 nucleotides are TGTGCCAGCAGCTTACGGGGGGGAGGCAATCAGCCCCAGCATTTT.